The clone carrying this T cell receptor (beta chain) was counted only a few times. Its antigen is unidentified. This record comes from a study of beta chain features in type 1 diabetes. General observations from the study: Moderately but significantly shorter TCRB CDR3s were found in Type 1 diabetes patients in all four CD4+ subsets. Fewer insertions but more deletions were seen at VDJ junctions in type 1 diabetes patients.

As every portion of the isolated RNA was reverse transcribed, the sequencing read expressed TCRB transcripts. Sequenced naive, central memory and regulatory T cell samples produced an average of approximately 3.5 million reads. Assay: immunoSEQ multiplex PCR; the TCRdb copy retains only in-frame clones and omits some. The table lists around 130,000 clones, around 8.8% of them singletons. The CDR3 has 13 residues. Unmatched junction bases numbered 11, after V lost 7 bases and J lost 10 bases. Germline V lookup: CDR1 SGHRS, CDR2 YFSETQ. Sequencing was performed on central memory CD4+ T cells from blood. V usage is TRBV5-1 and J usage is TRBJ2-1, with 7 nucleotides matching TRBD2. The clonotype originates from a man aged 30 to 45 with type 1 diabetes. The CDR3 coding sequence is TGCGCCAGCCGGGAGCGGGAAACGGGAGAGCAGTTCTTC. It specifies CASRERETGEQFF.